This passage covers 6 T cell receptor beta chains from one sample sequenced in a study of type 1 regulatory T cells. Which antigens these TCRs recognize remains unknown. TCRdb called the reads again in MiXCR, with one record for every CDR3 protein. The sample carries about 39,000 distinct CDR3 sequences, over 9% recorded once. Sequenced input: cultured non-Tr1 T cells, either the whole culture or a sorted T cell fraction (not recorded which). The receptors derive from a human donor in good health.

This clonotype was seen only a few times. The CDR3 is CASSVIASTDTQYF. CDR3 DNA: TGTGCCAGCAGCGTTATCGCCTCGACTGATACGCAGTATTTT. The genes are TRBV9 and TRBJ2-3, with unresolved D. Germline V CDR1 and CDR2: SGDLS, YYNGEE. The ends were cut back, 2 bases at V and 6 bases at J, with 13 bases in the middle. The length of the CDR3 is 14 residues.

There are a few counts of this clonotype. The J gene is TRBJ2-7, the V gene TRBV5-1; 11 bases fit TRBD2. V was pared by 3 bases and J by 0 bases, with 5 bases of the junction left unmatched. The germline CDR1 and CDR2 sequences are SGHRS and YFSETQ. The CDR3 consists of 16 residues. As DNA, the CDR3 is TGCGCCAGCAGCTCGGGGACTAGCGGATACTCCTACGAGCAGTACTTC. It is translated as CASSSGTSGYSYEQYF.

This clonotype was observed at least ten times. The J gene is TRBJ2-7, the V gene TRBV25-1; D is unresolved. CDR1 is MGHDK and CDR2 is SYGVNS in the germline V gene. Trimming stripped 4 bases from V and 4 bases from J, with 8 bases between. The CDR3 has 12 amino acids. CDR3 in amino acids: CASSGKQYEQYF. The CDR3 coding sequence is TGTGCCAGCAGTGGGAAGCAATACGAGCAGTACTTC.

This clonotype was seen more than once but under ten times. The V call is TRBV10-3, the J call TRBJ2-3, with no clear D. The CDR3 runs to 11 residues. Trimming removed 6 bases from V and 6 bases from J, with 7 bases in between. CDR1 and CDR2 from the germline V gene are ENHRY and SYGVKD. CDR3 in DNA: TGTGCCATCAGGAGTCAGGATACGCAGTATTTT. This encodes CAIRSQDTQYF.

Notes on this clonotype: Sequence at one end of the junction differs from germline and may be a read error. V usage is TRBV7-7 and J usage is TRBJ2-2, with D unresolved. The CDR3 covers 13 residues. Germline V gene sequence: CDR1 SSHAT, CDR2 FNYEAQ (reference sequence). CDR3 DNA: TGTGCTAGCAGCCCACGCGGTTTCGGGGAGCTGTTTTTT. This codes for CASSPRGFGELFF.

This clonotype has more than one count but fewer than ten. This chain connects TRBV28 to TRBJ1-2, with TRBD1 as a possible D gene (5 bases). This CDR3 has 12 amino acids. Between the trimmed V and J ends, which lost 3 bases and 5 bases, there was a span of 7 bases. Per the germline V gene, CDR1 is MDHEN and CDR2 is SYDVKM. CDR3 protein: CASSFAGYGYTF. The CDR3 DNA sequence: TGTGCCAGCAGTTTTGCAGGGTATGGCTACACCTTC.